Here is one T cell receptor (beta chain) with its context. The antigen remains unidentified. The CDR3 is 14 amino acids. In germline, CDR1 is LNHDA, CDR2 SQIVND (reference sequence). The trim removed 6 bases at V and 5 bases at J, leaving 7 bases unmatched. The source of the sample is a study of cytomegalovirus exposure and HLA in healthy donors. The study, taken as a whole, reports: Presence/absence analysis assumed near-uniform sequencing depth across donors. Within an earlier analysis, most TCR beta V segments proved productive either about 90% or about 30% of the time. Among TCR beta chains, those listed as cytomegalovirus-associated numbered some 170.

The PCR was carried out with 60 Vbeta primers and 13 Jbeta primers. Assay: immunoSEQ multiplex PCR; the TCRdb copy retains only in-frame clones and omits some. Of about 150,000 clones listed, nearly 80% are singletons. Healthy bone marrow donors supplied every sample. The TCR comes from a man aged 40-50 years in good health and CMV-seropositive. The chain recombines TRBV19 with TRBJ1-2, with 9 bases fitting TRBD1. The sample taken for sequencing was PBMCs. DNA of the CDR3: TGTGCCAGTAGACCGGGACAGGGAGATTATGGCTACACCTTC. Its protein is CASRPGQGDYGYTF.